This T cell receptor (beta chain) was sequenced for a study of T cells and copy number aberrations in small-cell lung cancer. Regarding the study as a whole: Versus adjacent lung, tumor T-cell richness and clonality were lower; density nonsignificantly.

Patients with resected limited-stage small-cell lung cancer, operated 2008 to 2020. No donor received chemotherapy or radiotherapy before surgery, nor immunotherapy before or after it. All donors were smokers or heavy second-hand smokers. V was shortened by 0 bases and J by 8 bases, with 7 bases between the two germline ends. Germline V CDR1 and CDR2: LNHNV, YYDKDF (reference sequence). CDR3 length: 13 residues. Sequencing was performed with immunoSEQ multiplex PCR; in TCRdb, only in-frame clones are kept and a portion is missing. The sample records 2,500 or so clones, more than 70% being singletons. To note about this clone: Its specificity is unknown.

The chain links TRBV15 to TRBJ1-4; D possibly corresponds to TRBD1 (6 bases). Sequencing was done on a sample of normal tissue next to the tumor. The clonotype originates from an older man with small cell lung cancer. The CDR3 DNA follows: TGTGCCACCAGCAGAGAAGGGGGAGAAAAACTGTTTTTT. It specifies CATSREGGEKLFF.